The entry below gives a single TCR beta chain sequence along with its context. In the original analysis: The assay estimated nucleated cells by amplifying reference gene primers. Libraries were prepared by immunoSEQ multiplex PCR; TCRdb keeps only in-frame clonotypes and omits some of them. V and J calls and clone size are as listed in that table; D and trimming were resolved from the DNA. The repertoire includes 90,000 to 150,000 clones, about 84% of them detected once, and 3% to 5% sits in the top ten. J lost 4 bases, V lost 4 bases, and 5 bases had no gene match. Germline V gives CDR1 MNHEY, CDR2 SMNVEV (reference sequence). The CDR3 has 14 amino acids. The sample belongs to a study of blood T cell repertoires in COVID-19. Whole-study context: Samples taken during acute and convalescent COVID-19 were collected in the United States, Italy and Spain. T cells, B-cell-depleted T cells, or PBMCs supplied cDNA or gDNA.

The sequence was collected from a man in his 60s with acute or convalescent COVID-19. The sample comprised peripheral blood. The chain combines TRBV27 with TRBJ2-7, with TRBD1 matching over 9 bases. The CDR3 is CASSYTGGRYEQYF. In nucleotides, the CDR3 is TGTGCCAGCAGTTATACAGGGGGCAGGTACGAGCAGTACTTC.